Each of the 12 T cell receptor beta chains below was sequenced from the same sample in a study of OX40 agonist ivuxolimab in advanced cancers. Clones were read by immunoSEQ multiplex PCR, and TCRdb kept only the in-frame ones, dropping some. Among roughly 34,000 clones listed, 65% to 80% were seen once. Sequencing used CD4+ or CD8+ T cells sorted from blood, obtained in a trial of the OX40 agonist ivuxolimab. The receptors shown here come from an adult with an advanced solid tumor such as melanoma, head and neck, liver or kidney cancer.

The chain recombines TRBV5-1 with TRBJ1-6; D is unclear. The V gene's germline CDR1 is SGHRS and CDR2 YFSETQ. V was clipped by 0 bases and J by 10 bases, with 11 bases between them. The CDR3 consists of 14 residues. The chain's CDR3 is CASSLEGSGSPLHF. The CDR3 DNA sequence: TGCGCCAGCAGCTTGGAAGGGTCGGGGTCACCCCTCCACTTT.

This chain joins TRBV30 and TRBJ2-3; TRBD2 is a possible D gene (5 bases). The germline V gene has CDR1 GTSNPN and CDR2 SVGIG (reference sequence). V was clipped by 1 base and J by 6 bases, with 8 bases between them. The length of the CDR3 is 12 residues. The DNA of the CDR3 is TGTGCCTGGAGTGGGCCGGGGGATACGCAGTATTTT. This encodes CAWSGPGDTQYF.

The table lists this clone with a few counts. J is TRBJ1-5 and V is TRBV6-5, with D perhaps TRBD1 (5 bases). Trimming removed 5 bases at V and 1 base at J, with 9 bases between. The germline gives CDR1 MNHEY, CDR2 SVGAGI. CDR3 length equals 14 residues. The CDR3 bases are TGTGCCAGCAGTAGGACACAAAGCAATCAGCCCCAGCATTTT. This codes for CASSRTQSNQPQHF.

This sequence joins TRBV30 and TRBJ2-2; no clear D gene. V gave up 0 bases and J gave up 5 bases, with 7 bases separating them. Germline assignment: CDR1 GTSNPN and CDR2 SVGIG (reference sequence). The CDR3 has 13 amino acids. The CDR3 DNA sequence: TGTGCCTGGAGTGTAGGTGCTACCGGGGAGCTGTTTTTT. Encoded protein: CAWSVGATGELFF.

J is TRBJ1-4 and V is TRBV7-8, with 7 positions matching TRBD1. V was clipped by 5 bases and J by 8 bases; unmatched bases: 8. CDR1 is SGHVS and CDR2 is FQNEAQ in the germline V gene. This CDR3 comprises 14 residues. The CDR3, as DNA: TGTGCCAGCAGCCGAGACAGGGTTTGGGAAAAACTGTTTTTT. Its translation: CASSRDRVWEKLFF.

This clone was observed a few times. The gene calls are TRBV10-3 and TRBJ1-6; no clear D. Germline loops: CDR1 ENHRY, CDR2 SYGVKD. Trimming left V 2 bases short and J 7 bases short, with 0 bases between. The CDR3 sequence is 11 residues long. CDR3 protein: CAISENSPLHF. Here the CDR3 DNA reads TGTGCCATCAGTGAGAATTCACCCCTCCACTTT.

CDR3 in amino acids: CASRRDRLNQPQHF. Written as DNA, the CDR3 is TGTGCCAGCCGGCGGGACAGGCTCAATCAGCCCCAGCATTTT. The genes are TRBV27 and TRBJ1-5; 8 nucleotides line up with TRBD1. J lost 3 bases, V lost 8 bases, and 6 bases had no gene match. The CDR3 is 14 residues long. Germline loops: CDR1 MNHEY, CDR2 SMNVEV (reference sequence).

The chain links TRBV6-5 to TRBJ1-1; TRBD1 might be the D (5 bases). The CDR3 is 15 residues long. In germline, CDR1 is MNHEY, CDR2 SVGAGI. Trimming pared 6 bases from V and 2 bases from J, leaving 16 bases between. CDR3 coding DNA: TGTGCCAGCAGGGGGGAGGGACGGGGAAACACTGAAGCTTTCTTT. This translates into CASRGEGRGNTEAFF.

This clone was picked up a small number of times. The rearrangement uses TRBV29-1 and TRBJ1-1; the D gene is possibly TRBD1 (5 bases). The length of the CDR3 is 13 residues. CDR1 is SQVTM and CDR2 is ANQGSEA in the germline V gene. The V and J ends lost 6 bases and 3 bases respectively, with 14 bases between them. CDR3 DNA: TGCAGCGTACCATCCAGGGTTGACACTGAAGCTTTCTTT. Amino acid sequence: CSVPSRVDTEAFF.

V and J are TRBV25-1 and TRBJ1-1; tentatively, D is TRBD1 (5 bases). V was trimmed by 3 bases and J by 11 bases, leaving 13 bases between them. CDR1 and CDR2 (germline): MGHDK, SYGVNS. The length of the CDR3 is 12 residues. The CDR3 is CASSDKSGSAFF. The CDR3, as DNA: TGTGCCAGCAGTGACAAGTCAGGGTCTGCTTTCTTT.

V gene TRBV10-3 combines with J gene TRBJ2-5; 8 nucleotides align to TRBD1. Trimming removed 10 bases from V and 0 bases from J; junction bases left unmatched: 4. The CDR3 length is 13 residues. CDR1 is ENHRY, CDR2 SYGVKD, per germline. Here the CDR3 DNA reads TGTGCCACCGGGACAGGAGACCAAGAGACCCAGTACTTC. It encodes CATGTGDQETQYF.

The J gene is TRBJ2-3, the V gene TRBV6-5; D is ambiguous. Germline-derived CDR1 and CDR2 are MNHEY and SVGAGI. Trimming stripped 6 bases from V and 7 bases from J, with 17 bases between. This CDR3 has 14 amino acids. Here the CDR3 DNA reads TGTGCCAGCAGGCCGGAGACGCTAAGGCATACGCAGTATTTT. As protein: CASRPETLRHTQYF.